These T cell receptor beta chains were read from a single sample in a study of graft-versus-host responses after intestinal transplantation. Antigen specificity for these receptors is unknown. Some clones are missing from TCRdb's copy, which holds only in-frame ones; the method was immunoSEQ multiplex PCR. This sample yields some 76,000 clones, of which around 87% are seen a single time; less than 9.5% belongs to the top ten. The sequencing used unstimulated CD8+ T cells sorted from spleen or lymph node cells, collected before transplant. The source of these receptors is a human donor who was the organ donor for an intestinal transplant. The CDR3 runs from the conserved cysteine through the conserved F or W. Each record gives: CDR3 protein, CDR3 DNA, D gene, clone size, V gene, J gene. The D gene is left open where the match is weak. Clone size is given for some rows only: seen once, a few or many times, or a class if the clone is expanded.

CASSPFGGDTDTQYF	TGTGCCAGCAGTCCCTTTGGCGGGGACACAGATACGCAGTATTTT	.	once	TRBV27	TRBJ2-3
CASSLLPGQATTGELFF	TGTGCCAGCAGTCTCCTACCGGGACAGGCGACCACCGGGGAGCTGTTTTTT	TRBD1	.	TRBV27	TRBJ2-2
CASSLLGGSNQPQHF	TGTGCCAGCAGTTTATTGGGCGGATCCAATCAGCCCCAGCATTTT	.	.	TRBV27	TRBJ1-5
CASSPGGVTSFRDEQYF	TGTGCCAGCAGCCCGGGGGGGGTTACATCGTTTCGCGACGAGCAGTACTTC	TRBD2	.	TRBV7-8	TRBJ2-7
CASSFGRPSSYNSPLHF	TGTGCCAGCAGCTTTGGACGGCCGAGCTCCTATAATTCACCCCTCCACTTT	.	.	TRBV7-8	TRBJ1-6
CASSSDRGPEKLFF	TGTGCCAGCAGCTCCGACAGGGGCCCAGAAAAACTGTTTTTT	TRBD1	once	TRBV5-5	TRBJ1-4
CAWSVGTGFYEQYF	TGTGCCTGGAGTGTGGGGACAGGATTCTACGAGCAGTACTTC	TRBD1	.	TRBV30	TRBJ2-7
CASSYGGINNEQFF	TGTGCCAGCAGCTACGGGGGGATAAACAATGAGCAGTTCTTC	TRBD2	once	TRBV7-2	TRBJ2-1
CASNLARGNTIYF	TGTGCCAGTAACCTAGCGCGTGGAAACACCATATATTTT	.	.	TRBV19	TRBJ1-3
CASSSPEGSKYF	TGTGCCAGCAGTTCGCCGGAAGGGAGTAAGTACTTC	.	.	TRBV27	TRBJ2-7